This is a list of T cell receptor beta chains from one sample in a study of siplizumab effects on memory and regulatory T cells. Some clones are missing from TCRdb's copy, which holds only in-frame ones; the method was immunoSEQ multiplex PCR. The sample shows roughly 93,000 clones, about 94% of them seen only once. What was sequenced was non-Treg CD4+ T cells sorted from blood. The receptors shown here come from a human donor in good health. CDR3s include the opening cysteine and the closing phenylalanine or tryptophan. The order of the fields is D gene, V gene, clone size, J gene, CDR3 length, CDR3 DNA, CDR3 protein. D genes are given only for firm matches. For some rows the clone size is stated as once, few or many, or as a class when expanded; others skip it.

d_call: .
v_call: TRBV27
clone_size: .
j_call: TRBJ2-7
cdr3_length: 12
cdr3_nt: TGTGCCAGCAGGGACAAGCCCTACGAGCAGTACTTC
cdr3_aa: CASRDKPYEQYF

d_call: .
v_call: TRBV6-1
clone_size: .
j_call: TRBJ2-2
cdr3_length: 16
cdr3_nt: TGTGCCAGCAGTGAATATCCTACATCGAACACCGGGGAGCTGTTTTTT
cdr3_aa: CASSEYPTSNTGELFF

d_call: .
v_call: TRBV5-1
clone_size: .
j_call: TRBJ2-5
cdr3_length: 13
cdr3_nt: TGCGCCAGCAGCTTTTCAGGTGCGGAGACCCAGTACTTC
cdr3_aa: CASSFSGAETQYF

d_call: TRBD1
v_call: TRBV6-5
clone_size: .
j_call: TRBJ1-3
cdr3_length: 16
cdr3_nt: TGTGCCAGCACTTCCTCTCAGGGGGCACCGGGAAACACCATATATTTT
cdr3_aa: CASTSSQGAPGNTIYF

d_call: TRBD2
v_call: TRBV5-1
clone_size: .
j_call: TRBJ2-7
cdr3_length: 16
cdr3_nt: TGCGCCAGCAGCTCCGCCCAACTAGCGGGCGTCTACGAGCAGTACTTC
cdr3_aa: CASSSAQLAGVYEQYF

d_call: .
v_call: TRBV21-1
clone_size: .
j_call: TRBJ1-2
cdr3_length: 14
cdr3_nt: TGTGCCAGCAGCGGGGACAGGGCCGGGAATGGCTACACCTTC
cdr3_aa: CASSGDRAGNGYTF

d_call: .
v_call: TRBV28
clone_size: .
j_call: TRBJ1-4
cdr3_length: 14
cdr3_nt: TGTGCCAGCAGTTCTCCGGGCCCTGGGGAAAAACTGTTTTTT
cdr3_aa: CASSSPGPGEKLFF

d_call: .
v_call: TRBV5-1
clone_size: .
j_call: TRBJ2-7
cdr3_length: 14
cdr3_nt: TGCGCCAGCAGCTTTTTTTTGGAGGAGGACGAGCAGTACTTC
cdr3_aa: CASSFFLEEDEQYF

d_call: .
v_call: TRBV4-1
clone_size: .
j_call: TRBJ2-7
cdr3_length: 14
cdr3_nt: TGCGCCAGCAGCCAGATCGGACAGTCCTACGAGCAGTACTTC
cdr3_aa: CASSQIGQSYEQYF

d_call: .
v_call: TRBV7-8
clone_size: .
j_call: TRBJ2-1
cdr3_length: 16
cdr3_nt: TGTGCCAGCAGCTGGGGGACATCCCGCTCCTACAATGAGCAGTTCTTC
cdr3_aa: CASSWGTSRSYNEQFF

d_call: TRBD1
v_call: TRBV9
clone_size: .
j_call: TRBJ2-1
cdr3_length: 16
cdr3_nt: TGTGCCAGCAGCCCGGACAGGGGCGCAGCTAGAAATGAGCAGTTCTTC
cdr3_aa: CASSPDRGAARNEQFF

d_call: .
v_call: TRBV11-2
clone_size: once
j_call: TRBJ2-1
cdr3_length: 17
cdr3_nt: TGTGCCAGCAGCTTATTTGGGGGACTTGCGTCCTACAATGAGCAGTTCTTC
cdr3_aa: CASSLFGGLASYNEQFF

d_call: TRBD1
v_call: TRBV7-9
clone_size: .
j_call: TRBJ1-1
cdr3_length: 17
cdr3_nt: TGTGCCAGCAGCTCTACGTACGGGACAGGGGAGAACACTGAAGCTTTCTTT
cdr3_aa: CASSSTYGTGENTEAFF

d_call: TRBD2
v_call: TRBV29-1
clone_size: .
j_call: TRBJ2-5
cdr3_length: 14
cdr3_nt: TGCAGCGTTGTTCCGGGACTAGGAAAAGAGACCCAGTACTTC
cdr3_aa: CSVVPGLGKETQYF

d_call: TRBD1
v_call: TRBV6-5
clone_size: .
j_call: TRBJ1-1
cdr3_length: 14
cdr3_nt: TGTGCCAGCAGTACCCGGACAGGAGGAACTGAAGCTTTCTTT
cdr3_aa: CASSTRTGGTEAFF

d_call: .
v_call: TRBV2
clone_size: .
j_call: TRBJ1-2
cdr3_length: 11
cdr3_nt: TGTGCCAGCACCCAGATCTATGGCTACACCTTC
cdr3_aa: CASTQIYGYTF

d_call: TRBD1
v_call: TRBV19
clone_size: few
j_call: TRBJ1-5
cdr3_length: 14
cdr3_nt: TGTGCCAGTAGGACAGGGGTACAGTATCAGCCCCAGCATTTT
cdr3_aa: CASRTGVQYQPQHF

d_call: .
v_call: TRBV27
clone_size: .
j_call: TRBJ2-1
cdr3_length: 13
cdr3_nt: TGTGCCAGCTGGGCCGGCAGGGTCAATGAGCAGTTCTTC
cdr3_aa: CASWAGRVNEQFF

d_call: TRBD1
v_call: TRBV19
clone_size: .
j_call: TRBJ1-1
cdr3_length: 13
cdr3_nt: TGTGCCAGTAGCATGACAGGGACCACTGAAGCTTTCTTT
cdr3_aa: CASSMTGTTEAFF

d_call: TRBD2
v_call: TRBV5-5
clone_size: .
j_call: TRBJ2-1
cdr3_length: 17
cdr3_nt: TGTGCCAGCAGCTTGTGGCCTAGCGGGAACTCCTACAATGAGCAGTTCTTC
cdr3_aa: CASSLWPSGNSYNEQFF

d_call: .
v_call: TRBV19
clone_size: .
j_call: TRBJ2-2
cdr3_length: 17
cdr3_nt: TGTGCCAGTACCCCGTATATAAGGGGATGGGACACCGGGGAGCTGTTTTTT
cdr3_aa: CASTPYIRGWDTGELFF

d_call: TRBD2
v_call: TRBV10-2
clone_size: .
j_call: TRBJ2-2
cdr3_length: 14
cdr3_nt: TGCGCCAGCAGTGAGTCCAGCGGGATCGGGGAGCTGTTTTTT
cdr3_aa: CASSESSGIGELFF

d_call: .
v_call: TRBV5-4
clone_size: .
j_call: TRBJ1-2
cdr3_length: 14
cdr3_nt: TGTGCCAGCGCGGGGACGTCTACTGACTATGGCTACACCTTC
cdr3_aa: CASAGTSTDYGYTF

d_call: .
v_call: TRBV30
clone_size: .
j_call: TRBJ1-5
cdr3_length: 15
cdr3_nt: TGTGCCTGGGGGAGAAAGTTTGGCGGCAATCAGCCCCAGCATTTT
cdr3_aa: CAWGRKFGGNQPQHF

d_call: .
v_call: TRBV5-5
clone_size: .
j_call: TRBJ1-2
cdr3_length: 15
cdr3_nt: TGTGCCAGCAGAATCGAGGACAGTCATTACTATGGCTACACCTTC
cdr3_aa: CASRIEDSHYYGYTF

d_call: TRBD1
v_call: TRBV7-8
clone_size: .
j_call: TRBJ2-2
cdr3_length: 15
cdr3_nt: TGTGCCAGCAGCTTGACAGGGGAAAACACCGGGGAGCTGTTTTTT
cdr3_aa: CASSLTGENTGELFF

d_call: .
v_call: TRBV19
clone_size: .
j_call: TRBJ2-1
cdr3_length: 16
cdr3_nt: TGTGCCAGTAGTATGCCTGGGGCGGGCTCCTACAATGAGCAGTTCTTC
cdr3_aa: CASSMPGAGSYNEQFF

d_call: TRBD1
v_call: TRBV28
clone_size: .
j_call: TRBJ1-2
cdr3_length: 14
cdr3_nt: TGTGCCAGCAGAACAGGGGGCGCAGACTATGGCTACACCTTC
cdr3_aa: CASRTGGADYGYTF

d_call: TRBD1
v_call: TRBV5-4
clone_size: .
j_call: TRBJ2-7
cdr3_length: 14
cdr3_nt: TGTGCCAGCAGCGTACAGGGGATGGACTACGAGCAGTACTTC
cdr3_aa: CASSVQGMDYEQYF

d_call: TRBD1
v_call: TRBV6-5
clone_size: .
j_call: TRBJ2-5
cdr3_length: 15
cdr3_nt: TGTGCCAGCAGGATGTCAGGGGGCGCCGGGGAGACCCAGTACTTC
cdr3_aa: CASRMSGGAGETQYF

d_call: TRBD2
v_call: TRBV5-1
clone_size: .
j_call: TRBJ2-1
cdr3_length: 16
cdr3_nt: TGCGCCAGCAGCTTGGAGGCTAGCGGGAGTGACAATGAGCAGTTCTTC
cdr3_aa: CASSLEASGSDNEQFF

d_call: TRBD2
v_call: TRBV9
clone_size: .
j_call: TRBJ2-1
cdr3_length: 16
cdr3_nt: TGTGCCAGCAGCGCCCGTCGGGAGGGACCTCACAATGAGCAGTTCTTC
cdr3_aa: CASSARREGPHNEQFF

d_call: .
v_call: TRBV7-3
clone_size: .
j_call: TRBJ2-3
cdr3_length: 16
cdr3_nt: TGTGCCAGCAGCTTAGGCCCAGATAGCAGGCCAGATACGCAGTATTTT
cdr3_aa: CASSLGPDSRPDTQYF